A single sample is the source of the 18 T cell receptor beta chains below, sequenced in a study of T-cell reconstitution after alpha-beta-depleted transplantation in children (dated by TCRdb to about 2016). The treatment or condition label, read with the paper, signifies: allogeneic hematopoietic cell transplantation with graft depleted of TCRalphabeta T cells and CD19 B cells. Libraries were constructed by PCR. The sample was run on an Illumina HiSeq 2500. TCR library preparation used molecular barcoding, with unique molecular identifiers applied to normalize quantification of the TCRbeta repertoire. Using fastp at Q25 and MiXCR, TCRdb reprocessed the public reads and kept productive beta chains. Duplicate CDR3 protein sequences are folded into a single record with the most common DNA and genes. Within this sample are about 490,000 distinct CDR3 sequences, with about 11% of them counted one time only. Of the sample, approximately 2% is held by the ten largest clones.

The sequencing used PBMCs, collected before TCRalphabeta/CD19-depleted stem cell transplant. The source of these receptors is a child aged 2-15 years with inherited bone marrow failure, due to receive a stem cell transplant.

This clonotype came up many times. The chain uses TRBV12-3 or TRBV12-4 and TRBJ2-1, with 10 positions matching TRBD2. Losses at the gene ends were 5 bases for V and 8 bases for J; bases not matched to a gene: 6. The CDR3 totals 14 residues. CDR3 DNA sequence: TGTGCCAGCAGTCCTAGCGGGAGAGGCGATGAGCAGTTCTTC. Its protein product is CASSPSGRGDEQFF.

This clonotype came up a few times. The rearrangement uses TRBV5-1 and TRBJ2-5, with 9 bases matching TRBD2. The CDR3 covers 15 residues. Germline CDR1 and CDR2: SGHRS and YFSETQ. Trimming removed 2 bases from V and 4 bases from J; junction bases left unmatched: 6. The chain's CDR3 is CASSFVAGERETQYF. CDR3 DNA sequence: TGCGCCAGCAGCTTCGTAGCGGGAGAACGAGAGACCCAGTACTTC.

This clonotype was recorded a few times. V and J are TRBV20-1 and TRBJ2-7, with D possibly being TRBD1 or TRBD2 (5 bases each). Germline values: CDR1 DFQATT, CDR2 SNEGSKA (reference sequence). This CDR3 has 14 amino acids. The V and J ends lost 2 bases and 2 bases respectively, with 13 bases between them. CDR3 in DNA: TGCAGTGCTAGACAACCTCGGGGCCCCTACGAGCAGTACTTC. This translates into CSARQPRGPYEQYF.

This clonotype was detected once. This may arise from a read error, as a much more abundant clone is one base away. J is TRBJ2-4 and V is TRBV24-1; tentatively, D is TRBD1 (6 bases). The CDR3 has 13 residues. Germline V gene lookup returns CDR1 KGHDR and CDR2 SFDVKD. The CDR3 loop reads CDTSPGAGNIQYF. The CDR3 DNA sequence: TGTGACACCAGTCCAGGGGCAGGAAACATTCAGTACTTC.

This clonotype was recorded at least ten times. This chain connects TRBV10-3 to TRBJ1-2, with 9 bases matching TRBD1. From germline, CDR1 is ENHRY and CDR2 SYGVKD. V dropped 4 bases and J dropped 4; count of bases not matched to a gene: 10. The CDR3 consists of 16 residues. The CDR3 loop reads CAISAQTGGGPYGYTF. The DNA of the CDR3 is TGTGCCATCAGTGCACAAACAGGGGGCGGCCCCTATGGCTACACCTTC.

This clonotype was found a few times. The J gene is TRBJ1-5, the V gene TRBV7-2; D call uncertain. Germline V lookup: CDR1 SGHTA, CDR2 FQGNSA. The CDR3 has 15 amino acids. The ends were cut back, 0 bases at V and 7 bases at J, with 13 bases in the middle. The CDR3: CASSLATIPGQPQHF. The CDR3 DNA reads as TGTGCCAGCAGCTTAGCGACAATTCCAGGACAGCCCCAGCATTTT.

This clonotype showed up many times. This chain uses TRBV2 with TRBJ2-7, with 10 bases fitting TRBD2. V trimming: 3 bases; J trimming: 4 bases; junction bases outside the gene matches: 6. Germline V gives CDR1 SNHLY, CDR2 FYNNEI. This CDR3 has 15 amino acids. The CDR3 loop is CASSDGLAGEYEQYF. The CDR3 bases are TGTGCCAGCAGTGACGGGCTAGCGGGAGAGTACGAGCAGTACTTC.

The sample holds one count of this clonotype. The chain recombines TRBV29-1 with TRBJ1-1; no reliable D call. This CDR3 spans 12 amino acids. V was clipped by 4 bases and J by 3 bases, with 9 bases between them. CDR1 is SQVTM, CDR2 ANQGSEA, per germline. The CDR3 loop is CSVGSSYTEAFF. The CDR3 DNA reads TGCAGCGTTGGGAGTTCGTACACTGAAGCTTTCTTT.

This clonotype was seen ten or more times. The junction differs from germline at one of its ends, possibly a read error. The V gene is TRBV11-2, the J gene TRBJ2-7, with unresolved D. Per the germline V gene, CDR1 is SGHAT and CDR2 is FQNNGV. The CDR3 extends over 12 amino acids. The CDR3 DNA sequence: TGTGCCAGCAGCTTAGATGAAAGCACCCGTCACTTC. Translating gives CASSLDESTRHF.

In its sample, this clonotype was seen many times. This chain uses TRBV27 with TRBJ2-5; 7 nucleotides align to TRBD2. Trimming took 8 bases from V and 3 from J; bases not matched to a gene: 9. Germline V CDR1 and CDR2: MNHEY, SMNVEV (reference sequence). This CDR3 has 14 residues. The CDR3 reads CASAQRDLEETQYF. CDR3 bases: TGTGCCAGCGCCCAGCGGGATTTAGAAGAGACCCAGTACTTC.

This clonotype was observed a handful of times. The chain couples TRBV4-1 to TRBJ2-1, with 7 bases aligning to TRBD2. This CDR3 contains 16 residues. CDR1 and CDR2 (germline): MGHRA, YSYEKL. The ends lost 1 base at V and 8 bases at J; junction bases unmatched: 11. The CDR3 loop is CASSQVAGLGRDEQFF. CDR3 DNA: TGCGCCAGCAGCCAAGTCGCCGGACTGGGGAGGGATGAGCAGTTCTTC.

This clonotype has at least ten counts. The chain combines TRBV28 with TRBJ1-1; 7 bases are shared with TRBD1. Per the germline V gene, CDR1 is MDHEN and CDR2 is SYDVKM. V lost 4 bases, J lost 4 bases, and 12 bases stayed unmatched. CDR3 length: 16 residues. CDR3 sequence: CASSWTTGAPGTEAFF. CDR3 DNA sequence: TGTGCCAGCAGTTGGACCACAGGGGCCCCAGGCACTGAAGCTTTCTTT.

This clonotype has at least ten counts. The V and J genes are TRBV12-3 or TRBV12-4 and TRBJ2-1; 12 bases are shared with TRBD2. Losses at the gene ends were 6 bases for V and 2 bases for J; bases not matched to a gene: 5. The CDR3 is 16 amino acids. The CDR3 coding sequence is TGTGCCAGCAGGTACCTAGCGGGAGGGGCCTACAATGAGCAGTTCTTC. Its translation is CASRYLAGGAYNEQFF.

This clonotype appeared many times. This CDR3 is CSADKRSYEQYF. CDR3 nucleotides: TGCAGTGCTGATAAGCGGAGTTACGAGCAGTACTTC. J is TRBJ2-7 and V is TRBV20-1, with a weak D call TRBD2 (5 bases). V dropped 5 bases and J dropped 4 bases, with 12 bases sitting between them. CDR1 and CDR2 (germline): DFQATT, SNEGSKA (reference sequence). This CDR3 is built from 12 residues.

This clonotype was counted at least ten times. The rearrangement links TRBV24-1 to TRBJ2-1; D call uncertain. V shed 3 bases and J shed 8 bases, with 4 bases lying between them. There are 11 residues in the CDR3. Germline CDR1 and CDR2: KGHDR and SFDVKD. The CDR3, as DNA: TGTGCCACCAGTGATGGTTATGAGCAGTTCTTC. It is translated as CATSDGYEQFF.

This clonotype was seen ten or more times. The CDR3: CASGLTPANNHNEQFF. The CDR3 region has the DNA TGTGCTAGTGGTTTAACCCCAGCGAACAATCACAATGAGCAGTTCTTC. This chain uses TRBV12-5 with TRBJ2-1, with D hard to call. CDR3 length: 16 residues. Trimming took 3 bases from V and 5 from J, leaving 17 bases between them. Germline V gene lookup returns CDR1 LGHNT and CDR2 FRNRAP.

This clonotype was detected ten times or more. This chain uses TRBV7-7 with TRBJ2-2, with D perhaps matching TRBD1 or TRBD2 (5 bases each). Trimming removed 0 bases from V and 5 bases from J, with 10 bases in between. CDR3 size: 15 residues. In germline, CDR1 is SSHAT, CDR2 FNYEAQ (reference sequence). CDR3 sequence: CASSLADGGTGELFF. For the CDR3, the DNA is TGTGCCAGCAGCTTAGCCGATGGGGGAACCGGGGAGCTGTTTTTT.

The chain has TRBV28 and TRBJ2-5, with D perhaps matching TRBD1 or TRBD2 (7 bases each). Germline CDR1 MDHEN, CDR2 SYDVKM. Trimming shortened V by 6 bases and J by 7 bases, and 15 bases separated the two germline ends. The CDR3 loop spans 13 amino acids. The CDR3 coding sequence is TGTGCCAGCAGATCTGACAGGGAGGGGACCCAGTACTTC. Its translation: CASRSDREGTQYF.